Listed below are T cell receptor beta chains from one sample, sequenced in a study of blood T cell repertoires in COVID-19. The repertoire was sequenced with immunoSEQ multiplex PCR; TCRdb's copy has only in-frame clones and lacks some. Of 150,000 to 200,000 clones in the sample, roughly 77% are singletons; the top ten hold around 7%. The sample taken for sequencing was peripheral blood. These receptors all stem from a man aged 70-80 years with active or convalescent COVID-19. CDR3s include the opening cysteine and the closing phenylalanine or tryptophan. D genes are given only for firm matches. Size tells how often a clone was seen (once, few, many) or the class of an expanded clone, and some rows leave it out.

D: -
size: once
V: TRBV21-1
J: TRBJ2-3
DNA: TGTGCCAGCAGCACAAAAAGGCCCGGGCGGGATTGCACAGATACGCAGTATTTT
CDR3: CASSTKRPGRDCTDTQYF

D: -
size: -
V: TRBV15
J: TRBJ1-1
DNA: TGTGCCACCAGCGGGCAGACAGCGAACACTGAAGCTTTCTTT
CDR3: CATSGQTANTEAFF

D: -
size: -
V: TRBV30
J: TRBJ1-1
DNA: TGTGCCTGGAGTCGAGTATCCGGCACTGAAGCTTTCTTT
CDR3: CAWSRVSGTEAFF

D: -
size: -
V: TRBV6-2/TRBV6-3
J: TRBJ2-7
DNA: TGTGCCAGCAGTTATTGGGAAGACAGCTCCTACGAGCAGTACTTC
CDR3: CASSYWEDSSYEQYF

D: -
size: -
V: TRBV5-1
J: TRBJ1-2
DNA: TGCGCCAGCAGCCCGGACAGCTTCTATGGCTACACCTTC
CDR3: CASSPDSFYGYTF

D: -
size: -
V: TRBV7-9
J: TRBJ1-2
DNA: TGTGCCAGCAGCTCAGGGGTCTATGGCTACACCTTC
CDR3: CASSSGVYGYTF

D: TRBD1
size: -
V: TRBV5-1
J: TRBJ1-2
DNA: TGCGCCAGCAGCTTGAGCGGGACAGGCTATGGCTACACCTTC
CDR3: CASSLSGTGYGYTF

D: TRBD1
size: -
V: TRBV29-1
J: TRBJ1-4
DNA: TGCAGCGTTAGGACAGGGGGTGAAAAACTGTTTTTT
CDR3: CSVRTGGEKLFF

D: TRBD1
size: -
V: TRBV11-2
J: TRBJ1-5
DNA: TGTGCCAGCAGCTTAGGGACAGGGACCAATCAGCCCCAGCATTTT
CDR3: CASSLGTGTNQPQHF

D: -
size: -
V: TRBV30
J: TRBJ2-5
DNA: TGTGCCTGGAGTGCCGGGGAGACCCAGTACTTC
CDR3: CAWSAGETQYF

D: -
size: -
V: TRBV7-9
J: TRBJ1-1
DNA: TGTGCCACCTCCCTACTAGCGAACACTGAAGCTTTCTTT
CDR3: CATSLLANTEAFF

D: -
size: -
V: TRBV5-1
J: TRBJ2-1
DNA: TGCGCCAGCAGCTCCTTGGACGGGAGCTCCTACAATGAGCAGTTCTTC
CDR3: CASSSLDGSSYNEQFF

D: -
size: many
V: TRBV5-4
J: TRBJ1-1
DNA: TGTGCCAGCATCGGGATTAACACTGAAGCTTTCTTT
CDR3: CASIGINTEAFF

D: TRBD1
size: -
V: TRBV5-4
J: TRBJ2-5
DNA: TGTGCCAGCAGCCAACAGGGGTCACAAGAGACCCAGTACTTC
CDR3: CASSQQGSQETQYF

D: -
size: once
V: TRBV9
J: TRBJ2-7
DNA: TGTGCCAGCAGCGTACGCCTTTGGGGGGAACAATTC
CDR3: CASSVRLWGEQF

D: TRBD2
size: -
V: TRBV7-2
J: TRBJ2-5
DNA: TGTGCCAGCAGCCCCCCAGGACTAGCGGGGGGCGGGGGAGAGACCCAGTACTTC
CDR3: CASSPPGLAGGGGETQYF

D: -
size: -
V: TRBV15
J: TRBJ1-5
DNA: TGTGCCACCAGCAGAGATCCCTGGGCTCCGAATAGCAATCAGCCCCAGCATTTT
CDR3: CATSRDPWAPNSNQPQHF

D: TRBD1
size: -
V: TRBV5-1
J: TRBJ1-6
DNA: TGCGCCAGCAGCTTGGGGCAGGGGGCGAATTCACCCCTCCACTTT
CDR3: CASSLGQGANSPLHF

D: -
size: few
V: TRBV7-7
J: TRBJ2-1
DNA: TGTGCTAGCAGCTTAGATAGGTCCTCGGGCAATGAGCAGTTCTTC
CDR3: CASSLDRSSGNEQFF

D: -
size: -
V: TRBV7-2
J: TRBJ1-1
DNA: TGTGCCAGCAGCGTGGGGGGATGGATACCGAACACTGAAGCTTTCTTT
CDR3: CASSVGGWIPNTEAFF

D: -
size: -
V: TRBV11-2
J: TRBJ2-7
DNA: TGTGCCAGCAGCTTACCGCTCCGGGACAACTATTTC
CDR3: CASSLPLRDNYF

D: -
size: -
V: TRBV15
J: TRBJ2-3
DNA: TGTGCCACCAGCAGAGTTACTAGCCCAGATACGCAGTATTTT
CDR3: CATSRVTSPDTQYF

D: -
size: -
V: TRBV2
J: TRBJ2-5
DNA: TGTGCCAGCAGTCAGAGCGAGGAGACCCAGTACTTC
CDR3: CASSQSEETQYF

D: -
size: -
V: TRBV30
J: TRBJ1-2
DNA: TGTGCCTGGACCCTACAGGGAATGCCGTTTATGGGCTACACCTTC
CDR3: CAWTLQGMPFMGYTF

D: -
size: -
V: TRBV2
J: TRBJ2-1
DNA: TGTGCCAGCAGCCAGACCCTCGGGACCTACAATGAGCAGTTCTTC
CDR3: CASSQTLGTYNEQFF

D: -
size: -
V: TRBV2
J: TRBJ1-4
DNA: TGTGCCAGCAGTGGCCAGGCGCCTGCAACTAATGAAAAACTGTTTTTT
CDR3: CASSGQAPATNEKLFF

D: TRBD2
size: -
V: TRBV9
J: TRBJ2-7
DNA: TGTGCCAGCAGCGTAGCCGGGACTAGCGACTACGAGCAGTACTTC
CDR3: CASSVAGTSDYEQYF

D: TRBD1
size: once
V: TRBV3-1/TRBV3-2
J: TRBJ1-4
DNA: TGTGCCAGCAGCCAGACACAGGGGGCCCTTAATGAAAAACTGTTTTTT
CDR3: CASSQTQGALNEKLFF